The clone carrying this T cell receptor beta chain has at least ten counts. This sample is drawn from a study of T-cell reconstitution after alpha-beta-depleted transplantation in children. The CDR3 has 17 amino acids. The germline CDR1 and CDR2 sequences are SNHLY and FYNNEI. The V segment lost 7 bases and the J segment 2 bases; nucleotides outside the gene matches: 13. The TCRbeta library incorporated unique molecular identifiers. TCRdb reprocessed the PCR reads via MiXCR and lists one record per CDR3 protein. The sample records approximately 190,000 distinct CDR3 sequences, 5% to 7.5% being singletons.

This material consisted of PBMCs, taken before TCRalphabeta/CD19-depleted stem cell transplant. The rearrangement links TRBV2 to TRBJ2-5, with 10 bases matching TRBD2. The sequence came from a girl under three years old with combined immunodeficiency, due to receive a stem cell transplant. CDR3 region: CASTRGASGSYQETQYF. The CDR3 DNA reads TGTGCCAGCACGCGGGGGGCTAGCGGGAGTTATCAAGAGACCCAGTACTTC.